The rows below give T cell receptor beta chains drawn from one sample of a study of T cell changes during pregnancy in multiple sclerosis. The protocol was immunoSEQ multiplex PCR, while the TCRdb copy is restricted to in-frame clones and leaves out a portion. This sample carries some 60,000 clones, 93% of them seen once, and the ten largest clones take around 1.7%. Here the sequenced sample was peripheral blood, taken after pregnancy. These receptors were obtained from a female donor with multiple sclerosis, enrolled in a pregnancy study. The CDR3 runs from the conserved cysteine through the conserved F or W.

TRBV7-2	TRBJ2-1	CASSFLQGGEQFF
TRBV27	TRBJ1-5	CASSWAGSNQPQHF
TRBV6-1	TRBJ2-7	CASSKELNYEQYF
TRBV28	TRBJ1-5	CATIPGQTNQPQHF
TRBV4-1	TRBJ2-7	CASSHPTGEQYF
TRBV18	TRBJ2-1	CASSPPGLAGTNEQFF
TRBV6-5	TRBJ2-5	CASSYSGPRGGTQYF
TRBV15	TRBJ2-5	CATSRVLGGAQETQYF
TRBV2	TRBJ2-5	CASSDGQGLQETQYF
TRBV14	TRBJ2-5	CASSQEGQGTWEETQYF
TRBV18	TRBJ2-5	CASSPQPSGRIQETQYF
TRBV5-1	TRBJ2-5	CASSEGLAGGPGETQYF
TRBV6-1	TRBJ2-5	CASSEAGRPRGKETQYF
TRBV4-2	TRBJ1-5	CASSQKPGWQTNQPQHF
TRBV9	TRBJ2-1	CASSVGQGFSNEQFF
TRBV27	TRBJ1-5	CASSPHSGQGASNQPQHF
TRBV7-2	TRBJ2-1	CASSPKRGPYNEQFF
TRBV14	TRBJ2-2	CASSQEWLFGELFF
TRBV27	TRBJ2-7	CANLFGLAREQYF
TRBV5-4	TRBJ2-7	CASSLVGGSEQYF
TRBV7-3	TRBJ1-1	CASSLGQGNTEAFF
TRBV9	TRBJ2-1	CASSVKPLEVAVAASYNEQFF
TRBV4-3	TRBJ1-2	CASSQDLSSHGYTF
TRBV18	TRBJ2-6	CASSPPTGQTGANVLTF
TRBV28	TRBJ2-7	CASSSPQGGRRDEQYF
TRBV5-6	TRBJ2-7	CASSYGVLEQYF
TRBV20-1	TRBJ2-7	CSADRGREQYF
TRBV5-4	TRBJ2-7	CASSLDGEFYEQYF
TRBV6-5	TRBJ1-1	CASSGPGQMNTEAFF
TRBV6-6	TRBJ2-1	CASSSPGQGYNEQFF
TRBV5-1	TRBJ2-2	CASSLGVRGPGTGELFF
TRBV19	TRBJ2-7	CASSKTSGGYEQYF
TRBV7-3	TRBJ2-1	CASSLVGSSYNEQFF